Listed below are T cell receptor beta chains from one sample, sequenced in a study of T cell repertoires in cytomegalovirus infection. TCRdb independently ran MiXCR on the reads; one entry per CDR3 protein. Altogether 600,000 to 800,000 distinct CDR3 sequences are present, 20% to 25% being singletons, with the ten largest covering 7.5% to 9%. The sequenced material came from CD8+ T cells from PBMCs. These receptors came from a human donor in good health (CMV status not recorded). Some clones in this sample may be carry-over from other donors' samples. The CDR3 runs from the conserved cysteine through the conserved F or W. The order of the fields is V gene, CDR3 protein.

>TRBV28
CASSLPSGAETQYF
>TRBV7-3
CASSYGTGLDTGELFF
>TRBV11-3
CASSLGRDRGYEQYF
>TRBV29-1
CSVSEGSYNEQFF
>TRBV12-5
CASGLGRQGTHNEQFF
>TRBV12-3/TRBV12-4
CASSPNRGGTYNEQFF
>TRBV19
CASSIDETGPNEQFF
>TRBV3-1
CASSQVDVHNEQFF
>TRBV29-1
CSVDREETQYF
>TRBV7-9
CASSLVGHYEQYF
>TRBV29-1
CSVDVLGSYEQYF
>TRBV6-1
CASSEGRATYEQYF